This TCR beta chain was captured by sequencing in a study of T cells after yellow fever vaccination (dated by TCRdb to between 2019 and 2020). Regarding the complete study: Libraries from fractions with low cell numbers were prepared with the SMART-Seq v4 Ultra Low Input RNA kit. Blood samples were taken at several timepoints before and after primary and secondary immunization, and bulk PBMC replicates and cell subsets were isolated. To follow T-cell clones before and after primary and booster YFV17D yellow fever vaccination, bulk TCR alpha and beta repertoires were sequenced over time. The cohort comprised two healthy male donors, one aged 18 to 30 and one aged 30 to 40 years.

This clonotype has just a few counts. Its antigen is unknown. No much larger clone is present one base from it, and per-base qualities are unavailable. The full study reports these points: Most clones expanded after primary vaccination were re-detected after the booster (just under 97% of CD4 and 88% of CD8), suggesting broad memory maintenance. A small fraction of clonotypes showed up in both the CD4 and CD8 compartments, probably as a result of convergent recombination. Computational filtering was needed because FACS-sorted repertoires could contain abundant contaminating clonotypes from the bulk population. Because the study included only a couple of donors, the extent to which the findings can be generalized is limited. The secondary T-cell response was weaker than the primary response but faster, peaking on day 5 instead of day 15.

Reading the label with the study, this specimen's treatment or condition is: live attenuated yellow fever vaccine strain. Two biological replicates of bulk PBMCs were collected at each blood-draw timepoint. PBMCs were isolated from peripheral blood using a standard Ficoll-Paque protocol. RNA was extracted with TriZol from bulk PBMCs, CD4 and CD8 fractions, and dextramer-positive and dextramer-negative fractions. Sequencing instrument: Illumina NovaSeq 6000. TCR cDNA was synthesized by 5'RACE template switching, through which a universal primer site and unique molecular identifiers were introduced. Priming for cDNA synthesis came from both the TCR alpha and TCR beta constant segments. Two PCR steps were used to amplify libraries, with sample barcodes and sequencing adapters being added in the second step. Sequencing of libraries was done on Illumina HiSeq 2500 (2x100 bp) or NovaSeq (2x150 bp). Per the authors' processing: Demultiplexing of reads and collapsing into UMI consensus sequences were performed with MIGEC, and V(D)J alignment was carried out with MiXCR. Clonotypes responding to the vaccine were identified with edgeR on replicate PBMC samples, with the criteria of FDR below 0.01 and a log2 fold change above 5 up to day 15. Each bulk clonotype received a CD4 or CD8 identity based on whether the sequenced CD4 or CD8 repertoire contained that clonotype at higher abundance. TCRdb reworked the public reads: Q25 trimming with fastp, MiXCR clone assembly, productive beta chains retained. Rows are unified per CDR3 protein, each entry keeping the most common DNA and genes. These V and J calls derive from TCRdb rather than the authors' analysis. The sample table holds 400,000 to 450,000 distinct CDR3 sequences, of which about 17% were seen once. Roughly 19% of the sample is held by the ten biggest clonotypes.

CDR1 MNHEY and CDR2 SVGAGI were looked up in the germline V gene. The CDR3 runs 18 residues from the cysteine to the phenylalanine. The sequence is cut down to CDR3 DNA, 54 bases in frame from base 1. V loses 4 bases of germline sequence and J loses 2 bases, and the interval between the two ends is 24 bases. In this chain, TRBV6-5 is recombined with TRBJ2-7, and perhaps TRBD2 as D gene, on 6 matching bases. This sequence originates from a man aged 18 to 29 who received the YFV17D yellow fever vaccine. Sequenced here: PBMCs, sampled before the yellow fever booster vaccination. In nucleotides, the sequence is TGTGCCAGCAGTTCGACCACTCCGACGGCTACGGGGGCCTACGAGCAGTACTTC. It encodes CASSSTTPTATGAYEQYF.